Listed here are 24 T cell receptor beta chains from one sample, sequenced in a study of T cells in Graves' hyperthyroidism and ophthalmopathy. RNA transcripts served as the template for amplifying TCR beta CDR3 regions. The study used the HTBI primer set for a first-round RT-PCR of the TCR CDR3. TCRdb re-called the multiplex PCR reads with MiXCR, one entry per CDR3 protein. The table has hundreds of thousands of distinct CDR3 sequences, 14% to 15% seen once; the top ten hold 4% to 5.5%. Input material: blood. These receptors were obtained from a woman in her thirties or forties with Graves' ophthalmopathy.

Only a few counts were recorded for this clonotype. The chain joins TRBV7-9 to TRBJ1-2; TRBD1 matches at 8 bases. Germline V CDR1 and CDR2: SEHNR, FQNEAQ (reference sequence). This CDR3 contains 15 residues. J was trimmed by 6 bases and V by 5 bases; bases with no gene match: 11. CDR3 in DNA: TGTGCCAGCAGCGCGAGCCAGGGGGCGCTCGATGGCTACACCTTC. Encoded protein: CASSASQGALDGYTF.

J is TRBJ2-7 and V is TRBV7-8; 10 nucleotides line up with TRBD2. Trimming at V came to 4 bases and at J to 2 bases, leaving 5 bases not matched to a gene. Germline CDR1 SGHVS, CDR2 FQNEAQ. There are 15 residues in the CDR3. CDR3 nucleotides: TGTGCCAGCAGCTCTAGCGGGAGTACCACCTACGAGCAGTACTTC. Its translation: CASSSSGSTTYEQYF.

In its sample, this clonotype was seen many times. This rearrangement joins TRBV6-1 to TRBJ1-2, with 7 bases aligning to TRBD1. V shed 5 bases, J shed 0 bases, and the junction held 9 bases outside the gene matches. Germline assignment: CDR1 MNHNS and CDR2 SASEGT. The CDR3 sequence is 16 residues long. CDR3 DNA sequence: TGTGCCAGCAGTCCGACAGGGTCTAGGGCTAACTATGGCTACACCTTC. Translated: CASSPTGSRANYGYTF.

This clonotype appeared many times. This sequence joins TRBV7-2 and TRBJ2-5, with a tentative D call TRBD2 (5 bases). V was shortened by 6 bases and J by 5 bases, with 13 bases between the two germline ends. From germline, CDR1 is SGHTA and CDR2 FQGNSA. The CDR3 sequence is 13 residues long. CDR3 DNA sequence: TGTGCCAGCAGTCCTAGCAGAGGGGAGACCCAGTACTTC. Translation gives CASSPSRGETQYF. The whole variable domain, filled in from reference TRBV7-2 and TRBJ2-5, reads GAGVSQSPSNKVTEKGKDVELRCDPISGHTALYWYRQSLGQGLEFLIYFQGNSAPDKSGLPSDRFSAERTGGSVSTLTIQRTQQEDSAVYLCASSPSRGETQYFGPGTRLLVL.

This clonotype was seen at least ten times. The rearrangement uses TRBV29-1 and TRBJ2-5; D gene uncertain. V lost 2 bases, J lost 3 bases, and 7 bases lay in between. The length of the CDR3 is 12 residues. Germline CDR1 is SQVTM and CDR2 is ANQGSEA. The CDR3 coding sequence is TGCAGCGTTGAACCGAGAGAAGAGACCCAGTACTTC. Translated: CSVEPREETQYF.

The sample holds many counts of this clonotype. This chain uses TRBV6-5 with TRBJ2-7; D gene unclear. The CDR3 has 14 residues. The germline V and J ends were trimmed by 0 bases and 2 bases, with 8 bases remaining between them. Germline-derived CDR1 and CDR2 are MNHEY and SVGAGI. The CDR3 region is CASSYSFPPYEQYF. For the CDR3, the DNA is TGTGCCAGCAGTTACTCGTTCCCGCCCTACGAGCAGTACTTC.

The rearrangement joins TRBV5-1 to TRBJ2-2; D is possibly TRBD1 or TRBD2 (6 bases each). Germline assignment: CDR1 SGHRS and CDR2 YFSETQ. The CDR3 totals 15 residues. Trimming removed 1 base at V and 6 bases at J, with 13 bases between. Written as DNA, the CDR3 is TGCGCCAGCAGCTTGAATGACGGGGGCGCCGGGGAGCTGTTTTTT. As protein: CASSLNDGGAGELFF.

This clonotype was found a few times. This chain joins TRBV11-3 and TRBJ2-2; D uncertain. Germline values: CDR1 SGHNT, CDR2 YENEEA. The CDR3 is 16 residues long. Trimming took 1 base from V and 0 from J, leaving 9 bases between them. The CDR3 DNA is TGTGCCAGCAGCTTAGGACTGCATACGAACACCGGGGAGCTGTTTTTT. Translating gives CASSLGLHTNTGELFF.

The chain is built from TRBV20-1 and TRBJ2-7; tentatively, D is TRBD1 (6 bases). Deletions cut 2 bases from V and 6 bases from J, with 11 bases between. The length of the CDR3 is 12 residues. Germline CDR1 is DFQATT and CDR2 is SNEGSKA (reference sequence). CDR3 protein: CSARFQGLEQYF. The CDR3 bases are TGCAGTGCTAGATTCCAGGGGCTCGAGCAGTACTTC.

This clonotype was detected many times. The chain is built from TRBV6-5 and TRBJ2-7, with 9 bases identical to TRBD1. Germline V lookup: CDR1 MNHEY, CDR2 SVGAGI. After removal of 1 base from V and 5 bases from J, the junction contained 0 bases not matched to a gene. This CDR3 region has 13 residues. CDR3 region: CASSYWTGDEQYF. The CDR3 nucleotides are TGTGCCAGCAGTTACTGGACAGGGGACGAGCAGTACTTC.

This clonotype was seen at least ten times. The chain links TRBV18 to TRBJ2-2; D ambiguous. V lost 6 bases, J lost 8 bases, and 16 bases lay in between. CDR1 is KGHSH and CDR2 is LQKENI in the germline V gene. The CDR3 spans 14 residues. The CDR3 loop is CASSPLASTGELFF. CDR3 coding DNA: TGTGCCAGCTCTCCCCTGGCCTCTACGGGGGAGCTGTTTTTT.

This clonotype was counted many times. The gene calls are TRBV18 and TRBJ1-2; no reliable D call. The CDR3 is 13 amino acids. The V and J ends lost 8 bases and 0 bases respectively, with 10 bases between them. CDR1 and CDR2 (germline): KGHSH, LQKENI. The CDR3 sequence is CASSPAANYGYTF. The CDR3 DNA reads as TGTGCCAGCAGTCCGGCAGCTAACTATGGCTACACCTTC. Full variable domain (rest looked up from reference TRBV18 and TRBJ1-2): NAGVMQNPRHLVRRRGQEARLRCSPMKGHSHVYWYRQLPEEGLKFMVYLQKENIIDESGMPKERFSAEFPKEGPSILRIQQVVRGDSAAYFCASSPAANYGYTFGSGTRLTVV.

This chain joins TRBV5-1 and TRBJ2-7; possibly TRBD2 for D (6 bases). The CDR3 covers 14 residues. Trimming removed 3 bases from V and 7 bases from J, with 17 bases in between. The germline V gene has CDR1 SGHRS and CDR2 YFSETQ. The CDR3, as DNA: TGCGCCAGCAGCTACCTCGGAGGGCCGGGGGAGCAGTACTTC. It specifies CASSYLGGPGEQYF.

This clonotype was counted ten times or more. The gene calls are TRBV28 and TRBJ2-6, with a possible D match to TRBD1 (6 bases). Trimming left V 6 bases short and J 2 bases short, with 14 bases between. Germline lookup yields CDR1 MDHEN and CDR2 SYDVKM. This CDR3 has 16 amino acids. CDR3 bases: TGTGCCAGCAGCGTACCAGGGGCCACTGGGGCCAACGTCCTGACTTTC. This gives the protein CASSVPGATGANVLTF.

This clonotype was seen repeatedly, ten times or more. The chain carries TRBV2 and TRBJ1-2, with 7 positions matching TRBD1. From germline, CDR1 is SNHLY and CDR2 FYNNEI. The CDR3 covers 14 residues. Trimming took 2 bases from V and 3 from J; bases not matched to a gene: 3. The DNA for the CDR3 is TGTGCCAGCAGTGAACAGGGACAGCACTATGGCTACACCTTC. Its translation: CASSEQGQHYGYTF.

This clonotype was observed many times. The chain is built from TRBV5-1 and TRBJ2-5; no clear D. Germline values: CDR1 SGHRS, CDR2 YFSETQ. The CDR3 loop spans 14 amino acids. Between the trimmed V and J ends, which lost 2 bases and 2 bases, there was a span of 10 bases. The CDR3 DNA reads TGCGCCAGCAGCTTACGAACATCACAAGAGACCCAGTACTTC. It translates to CASSLRTSQETQYF.

The chain carries TRBV28 and TRBJ2-7; weak D call: TRBD2 (7 bases). Germline CDR1 and CDR2: MDHEN and SYDVKM. V was cut by 5 bases and J by 6 bases, with 23 bases left in between. The CDR3 runs 16 residues. Here the CDR3 reads CASSGPGGALGGEQYF. The CDR3 DNA follows: TGTGCCAGCAGTGGGCCTGGGGGGGCGCTCGGTGGCGAGCAGTACTTC.

The rearrangement links TRBV12-3 or TRBV12-4 to TRBJ2-5, with no clear D. The CDR3 loop spans 13 amino acids. V was clipped by 6 bases and J by 5 bases, with 13 bases between them. The DNA of the CDR3 is TGTGCCAGCAGCCCCCTCCTGAGGGAGACCCAGTACTTC. Its protein is CASSPLLRETQYF.

This clonotype appeared many times. This chain connects TRBV11-2 to TRBJ1-3; D gene unclear. The CDR3 sequence is 13 residues long. The V end lost 5 bases, the J end lost 0 bases, and 5 bases lay between the germline ends. The germline gives CDR1 SGHAT, CDR2 FQNNGV. DNA for the CDR3: TGTGCCAGCAGCACGGACTCTGGAAACACCATATATTTT. It yields the protein CASSTDSGNTIYF.

This clonotype was detected many times. The chain carries TRBV29-1 and TRBJ2-5, with TRBD1 matching 8 bases. The CDR3 covers 16 residues. J gave up 5 bases and V 6 bases, and 17 bases lay outside the gene matches. Germline V gives CDR1 SQVTM, CDR2 ANQGSEA. The CDR3 sequence: CSVPPSGTGHQETQYF. The CDR3 DNA sequence: TGCAGCGTCCCACCTTCCGGGACAGGACATCAGGAGACCCAGTACTTC.

This clonotype was seen repeatedly, ten times or more. The gene calls are TRBV20-1 and TRBJ2-7, with TRBD2 matching 8 bases. Per germline, CDR1 DFQATT and CDR2 SNEGSKA (reference sequence). J lost 1 base, V lost 8 bases, and 13 bases had no gene match. The length of the CDR3 is 15 residues. DNA of the CDR3: TGCAGTCTGCTACGCGGGACTAGTGAGTCCTACGAGCAGTACTTC. Translated: CSLLRGTSESYEQYF.

This clonotype was counted many times. This rearrangement joins TRBV20-1 to TRBJ2-7; 11 bases are a match to TRBD2. V gave up 6 bases and J gave up 3 bases; unmatched junction bases: 4. The CDR3 loop spans 13 amino acids. The V gene's germline CDR1 is DFQATT and CDR2 SNEGSKA (reference sequence). As DNA, the CDR3 is TGCAGTGCGACGGGACTAGCGGACTACGAGCAGTACTTC. Translating gives CSATGLADYEQYF.

Comment on this clonotype: Since no conserved phenylalanine or tryptophan closes the CDR3, a read error is the likely cause. The chain has TRBV19 and TRBJ1-3, with TRBD1 matching 7 bases. CDR1 is LNHDA and CDR2 is SQIVND in the germline V gene (reference sequence). The CDR3 spans 15 residues. The CDR3 is CASSGDSSAGNTIYS. The CDR3 DNA sequence: TGCGCCAGTAGTGGGGACAGTTCCGCCGGAAACACCATATATTCT.

The chain uses TRBV6-1 and TRBJ1-5; D might be TRBD1 (5 bases). With 5 bases removed from V and 5 bases from J, the gap between germline ends came to 10 bases. The CDR3 runs 13 residues. Per the germline V gene, CDR1 is MNHNS and CDR2 is SASEGT. The CDR3 region has the DNA TGTGCCAGCAGTAGGACACTGGATCAGCCCCAGCATTTT. The encoded protein is CASSRTLDQPQHF.